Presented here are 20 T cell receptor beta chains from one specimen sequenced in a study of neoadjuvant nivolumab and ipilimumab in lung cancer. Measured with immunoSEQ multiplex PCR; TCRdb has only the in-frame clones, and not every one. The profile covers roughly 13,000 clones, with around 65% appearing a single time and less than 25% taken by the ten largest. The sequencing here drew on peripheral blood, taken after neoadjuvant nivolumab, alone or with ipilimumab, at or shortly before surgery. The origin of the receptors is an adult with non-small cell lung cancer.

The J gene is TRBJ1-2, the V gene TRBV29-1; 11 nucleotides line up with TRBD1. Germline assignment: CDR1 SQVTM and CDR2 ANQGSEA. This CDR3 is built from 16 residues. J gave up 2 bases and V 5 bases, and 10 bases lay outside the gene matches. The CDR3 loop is CSVTRTGGNVNYGYTF. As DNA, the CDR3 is TGCAGCGTTACTCGGACAGGGGGCAATGTAAACTATGGCTACACCTTC. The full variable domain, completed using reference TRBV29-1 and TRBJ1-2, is SAVISQKPSRDICQRGTSLTIQCQVDSQVTMMFWYRQQPGQSLTLIATANQGSEATYESGFVIDKFPISRPNLTFSTLTVSNMSPEDSSIYLCSVTRTGGNVNYGYTFGSGTRLTVV.

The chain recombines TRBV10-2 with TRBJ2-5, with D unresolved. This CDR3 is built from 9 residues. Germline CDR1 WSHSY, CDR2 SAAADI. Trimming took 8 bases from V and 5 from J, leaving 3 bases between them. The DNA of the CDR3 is TGCGCCAGCCCGGAGACCCAGTACTTC. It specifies CASPETQYF.

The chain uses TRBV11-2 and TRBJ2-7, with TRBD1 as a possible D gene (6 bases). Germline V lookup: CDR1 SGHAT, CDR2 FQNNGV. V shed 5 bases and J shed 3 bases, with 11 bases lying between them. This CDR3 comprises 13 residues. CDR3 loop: CASSTVQGYEQYF. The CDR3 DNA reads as TGTGCCAGCAGCACCGTACAGGGCTACGAGCAGTACTTC.

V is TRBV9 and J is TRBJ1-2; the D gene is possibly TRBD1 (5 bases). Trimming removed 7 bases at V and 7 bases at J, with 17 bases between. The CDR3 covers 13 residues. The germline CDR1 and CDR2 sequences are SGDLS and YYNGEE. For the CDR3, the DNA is TGTGCCAGCGGATATGGCAGGGTTTCTGGCTACACCTTC. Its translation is CASGYGRVSGYTF.

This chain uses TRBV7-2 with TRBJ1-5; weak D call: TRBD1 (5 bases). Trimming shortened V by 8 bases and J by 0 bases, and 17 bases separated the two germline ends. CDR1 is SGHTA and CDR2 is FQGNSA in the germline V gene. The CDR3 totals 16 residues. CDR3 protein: CASLPPPGDSNQPQHF. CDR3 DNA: TGTGCCAGCCTTCCTCCGCCGGGGGATAGCAATCAGCCCCAGCATTTT.

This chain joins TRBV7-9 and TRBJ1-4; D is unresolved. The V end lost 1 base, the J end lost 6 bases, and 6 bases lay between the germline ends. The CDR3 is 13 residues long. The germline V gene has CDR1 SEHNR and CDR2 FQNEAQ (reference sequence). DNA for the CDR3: TGTGCCAGCAGCTTAGTATTACATGAAAAACTGTTTTTT. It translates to CASSLVLHEKLFF.

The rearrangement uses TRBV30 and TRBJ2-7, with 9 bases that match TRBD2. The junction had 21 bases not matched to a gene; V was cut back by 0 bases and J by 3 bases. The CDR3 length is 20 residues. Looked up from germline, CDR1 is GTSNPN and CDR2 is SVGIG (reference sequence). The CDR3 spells CAWSVSVRRDGGRARYEQYF. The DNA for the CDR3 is TGTGCCTGGAGTGTAAGCGTACGGAGAGACGGCGGGAGGGCCCGCTACGAGCAGTACTTC.

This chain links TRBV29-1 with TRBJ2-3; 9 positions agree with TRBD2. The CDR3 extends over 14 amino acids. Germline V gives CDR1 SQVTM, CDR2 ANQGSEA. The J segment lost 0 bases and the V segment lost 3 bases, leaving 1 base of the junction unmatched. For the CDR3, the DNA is TGCAGCGTTGAGGCGGGAGGGAGCACAGATACGCAGTATTTT. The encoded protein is CSVEAGGSTDTQYF.

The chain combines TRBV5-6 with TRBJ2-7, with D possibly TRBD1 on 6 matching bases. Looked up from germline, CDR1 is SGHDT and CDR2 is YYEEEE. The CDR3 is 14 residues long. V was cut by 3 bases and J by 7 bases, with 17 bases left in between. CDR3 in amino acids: CASSSGTGFGEQYF. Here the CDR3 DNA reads TGTGCCAGCAGCTCGGGAACAGGGTTTGGAGAGCAGTACTTC. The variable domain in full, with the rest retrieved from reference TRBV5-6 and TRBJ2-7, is DAGVTQSPTHLIKTRGQQVTLRCSPKSGHDTVSWYQQALGQGPQFIFQYYEEEERQRGNFPDRFSGHQFPNYSSELNVNALLLGDSALYLCASSSGTGFGEQYFGPGTRLTVT.

Here the CDR3 DNA reads TGTGCCAGCAGCCCTAATAGGAGAGCCACTGAAGCTTTCTTT. It codes for CASSPNRRATEAFF. The rearrangement joins TRBV11-3 to TRBJ1-1, with D unresolved. CDR1 and CDR2 (germline): SGHNT, YENEEA. V was clipped by 5 bases and J by 4 bases, with 14 bases between them. The CDR3 contains 14 residues.

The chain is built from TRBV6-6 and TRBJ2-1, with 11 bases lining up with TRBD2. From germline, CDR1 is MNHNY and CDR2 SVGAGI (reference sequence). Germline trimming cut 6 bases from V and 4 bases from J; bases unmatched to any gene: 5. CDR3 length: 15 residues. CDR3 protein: CASSRGTSGYNEQFF. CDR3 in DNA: TGTGCCAGCAGCCGCGGGACTAGCGGTTACAATGAGCAGTTCTTC.

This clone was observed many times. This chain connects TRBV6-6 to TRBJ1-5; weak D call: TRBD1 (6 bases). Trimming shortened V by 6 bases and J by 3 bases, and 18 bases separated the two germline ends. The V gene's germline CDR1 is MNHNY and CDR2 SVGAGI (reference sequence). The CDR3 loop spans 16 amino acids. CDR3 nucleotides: TGTGCCAGCAGGAGGGGGGACGCGTATACCAATCAGCCCCAGCATTTT. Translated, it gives CASRRGDAYTNQPQHF.

Written as DNA, the CDR3 is TGCAGCGTTGATTCGCCAGCGGGAGGTGTAAAACAGTTCTTC. Its translation: CSVDSPAGGVKQFF. This chain connects TRBV29-1 to TRBJ2-1; 9 nucleotides align to TRBD2. The CDR3 consists of 14 residues. The V gene end was trimmed by 3 bases and the J gene end by 13 bases; junction bases not matched to a gene: 13. Germline V gene sequence: CDR1 SQVTM, CDR2 ANQGSEA.

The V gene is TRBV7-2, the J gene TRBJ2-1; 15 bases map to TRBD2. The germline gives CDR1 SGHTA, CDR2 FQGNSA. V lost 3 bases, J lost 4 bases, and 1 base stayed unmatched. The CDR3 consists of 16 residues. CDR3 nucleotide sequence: TGTGCCAGCAGCTTCGGACTAGCGGGAGGGTACAATGAGCAGTTCTTC. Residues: CASSFGLAGGYNEQFF. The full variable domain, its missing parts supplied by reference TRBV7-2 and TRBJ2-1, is GAGVSQSPSNKVTEKGKDVELRCDPISGHTALYWYRQSLGQGLEFLIYFQGNSAPDKSGLPSDRFSAERTGGSVSTLTIQRTQQEDSAVYLCASSFGLAGGYNEQFFGPGTRLTVL.

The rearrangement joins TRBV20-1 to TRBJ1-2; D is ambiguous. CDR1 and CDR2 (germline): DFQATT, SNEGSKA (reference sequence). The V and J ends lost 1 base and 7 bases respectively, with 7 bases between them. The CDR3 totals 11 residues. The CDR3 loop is CSARGGIGYTF. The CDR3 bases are TGCAGTGCTAGAGGAGGTATTGGCTACACCTTC.

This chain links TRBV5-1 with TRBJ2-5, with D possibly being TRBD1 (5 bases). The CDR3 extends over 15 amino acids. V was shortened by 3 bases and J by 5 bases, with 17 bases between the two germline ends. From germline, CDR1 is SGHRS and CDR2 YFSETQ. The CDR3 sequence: CASSSSDGAGETQYF. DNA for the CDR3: TGCGCCAGCAGCTCTTCCGATGGGGCTGGGGAGACCCAGTACTTC. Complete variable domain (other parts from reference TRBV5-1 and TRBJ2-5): KAGVTQTPRYLIKTRGQQVTLSCSPISGHRSVSWYQQTPGQGLQFLFEYFSETQRNKGNFPGRFSGRQFSNSRSEMNVSTLELGDSALYLCASSSSDGAGETQYFGPGTRLLVL.

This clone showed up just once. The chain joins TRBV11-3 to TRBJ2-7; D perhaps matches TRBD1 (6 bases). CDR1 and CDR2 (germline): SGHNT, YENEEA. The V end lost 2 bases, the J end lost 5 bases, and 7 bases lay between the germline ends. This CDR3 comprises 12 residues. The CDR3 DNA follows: TGTGCCAGCAGCTTACAGGGGCACGAGCAGTACTTC. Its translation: CASSLQGHEQYF. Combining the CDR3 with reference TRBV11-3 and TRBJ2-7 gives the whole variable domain EAGVVQSPRYKIIEKKQPVAFWCNPISGHNTLYWYLQNLGQGPELLIRYENEEAVDDSQLPKDRFSAERLKGVDSTLKIQPAELGDSAVYLCASSLQGHEQYFGPGTRLTVT.

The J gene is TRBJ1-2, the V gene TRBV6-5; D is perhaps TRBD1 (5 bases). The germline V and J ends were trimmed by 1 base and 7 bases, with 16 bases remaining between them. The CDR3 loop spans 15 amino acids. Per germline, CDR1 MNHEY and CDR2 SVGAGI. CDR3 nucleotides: TGTGCCAGCAGTTACTTAAGATCCGGGGGGAGTGGCTACACCTTC. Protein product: CASSYLRSGGSGYTF.

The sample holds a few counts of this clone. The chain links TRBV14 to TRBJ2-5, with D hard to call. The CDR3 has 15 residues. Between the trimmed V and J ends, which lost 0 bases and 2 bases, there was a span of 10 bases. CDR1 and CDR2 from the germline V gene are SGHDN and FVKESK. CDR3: CASSQDATEQETQYF. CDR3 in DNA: TGTGCCAGCAGCCAAGATGCAACAGAGCAAGAGACCCAGTACTTC.

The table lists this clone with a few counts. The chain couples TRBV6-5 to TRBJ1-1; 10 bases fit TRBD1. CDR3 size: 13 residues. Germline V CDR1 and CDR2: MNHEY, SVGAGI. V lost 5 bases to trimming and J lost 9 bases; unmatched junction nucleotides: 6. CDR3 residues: CASSDGQGVQAFF. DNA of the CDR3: TGTGCCAGCAGTGACGGACAGGGGGTGCAAGCTTTCTTT.